This entry lists 8 T cell receptor beta chains sequenced from one sample in a study of read filtering for tumor transcriptome and immune sequencing. This library used roughly 400 ng RNA and molecular barcoded adaptors spanning alpha/delta and beta/gamma chains. TCRdb reprocessed the reads with MiXCR, giving one entry per CDR3 protein. Of about 30,000 distinct CDR3 sequences detected, approximately 17% appear once; the ten largest clones hold 15% to 20%. Sample: a population of CD138-negative cells sorted from bone marrow. These receptors were taken from a donor aged 40 or older with multiple myeloma.

This clonotype was recorded many times. The V call is TRBV30, the J call TRBJ2-2; D is tentatively TRBD1 or TRBD2 (6 bases each). This CDR3 is built from 12 residues. From germline, CDR1 is GTSNPN and CDR2 SVGIG (reference sequence). Trimming pared 3 bases from V and 7 bases from J, leaving 9 bases between. The CDR3 region has the DNA TGTGCCTGGAGGCGGGGACACGGGGAGCTGTTTTTT. This codes for CAWRRGHGELFF.

At least ten counts were recorded for this clonotype. This rearrangement joins TRBV28 to TRBJ1-2; tentatively, D is TRBD1 (6 bases). Trimming shortened V by 7 bases and J by 1 base, and 13 bases separated the two germline ends. The CDR3 is made up of 14 amino acids. CDR1 MDHEN and CDR2 SYDVKM come from the germline V gene. CDR3 protein: CASNLSGVNYGYTF. In DNA form, the CDR3 reads TGTGCCAGCAATCTTTCAGGGGTTAACTATGGCTACACCTTC.

This clonotype was seen many times. The CDR3 coding sequence is TGTGCCAGCAGCATGTCAGGGGACGCCGTCCAGCAGTACTTC. Translation gives CASSMSGDAVQQYF. The genes are TRBV7-9 and TRBJ2-7; D perhaps matches TRBD1 (6 bases). This CDR3 has 14 residues. CDR1 SEHNR and CDR2 FQNEAQ come from the germline V gene (reference sequence). With 5 bases removed from V and 8 bases from J, the gap between germline ends came to 19 bases.

The gene calls are TRBV30 and TRBJ1-5, with D possibly TRBD1 on 6 matching bases. The CDR3 runs to 13 residues. V was clipped by 4 bases and J by 7 bases, with 14 bases between them. Germline V lookup: CDR1 GTSNPN, CDR2 SVGIG (reference sequence). The CDR3 sequence is CAWNRGGHQPQHF. The CDR3 DNA sequence: TGTGCCTGGAATAGGGGGGGACACCAGCCCCAGCATTTT. Filled out from reference TRBV30 and TRBJ1-5, the complete variable domain reads SQTIHQWPATLVQPVGSPLSLECTVEGTSNPNLYWYRQAAGRGLQLLFYSVGIGQISSEVPQNLSASRPQDRQFILSSKKLLLSDSGFYLCAWNRGGHQPQHFGDGTRLSIL.

In its sample, this clonotype was seen many times. The V call is TRBV12-3 or TRBV12-4, the J call TRBJ2-1, with 8 bases lining up with TRBD2. V lost 3 bases to trimming and J lost 5 bases; unmatched junction nucleotides: 6. The CDR3 runs to 15 residues. CDR3 nucleotide sequence: TGTGCCAGCAGTTTTTATAGCGGGGCCAACAATGAGCAGTTCTTC. This gives the protein CASSFYSGANNEQFF.

This clonotype came up once. The missing conserved phenylalanine or tryptophan at the end of this CDR3 makes a read error likely. The chain combines TRBV6-6 with TRBJ1-1; possible D gene TRBD1, 5 bases. The germline CDR1 and CDR2 sequences are MNHNY and SVGAGI (reference sequence). The CDR3 loop spans 15 amino acids. CDR3 amino acids: CARSWGTSLNTEAFS. The DNA of the CDR3 is TGTGCCCGCAGTTGGGGCACTTCCTTGAACACTGAAGCTTTCTCT.

Worth noting for this clonotype: At one end the junction does not follow the germline gene, possibly because of a read error. The chain recombines TRBV28 with TRBJ2-2, with TRBD2 as a possible D gene (5 bases). Per the germline V gene, CDR1 is MDHEN and CDR2 is SYDVKM. The CDR3 contains 15 residues. The CDR3 here is CASILSRGNTGELFF. In DNA form, the CDR3 reads TGTGCCAGCATTTTATCCCGGGGGAACACCGGGGAGCTGTTTTTT. The full variable domain, in which reference TRBV28 and TRBJ2-2 provide the parts outside the CDR3, is DVKVTQSSRYLVKRTGEKVFLECVQDMDHENMFWYRQDPGLGLRLIYFSYDVKMKEKGDIPEGYSVSREKKERFSLILESASTNQTSMYLCASILSRGNTGELFFGEGSRLTVL.

This clonotype was counted many times. The chain combines TRBV29-1 with TRBJ2-2; D may match TRBD1 or TRBD2 (5 bases each). The germline V gene encodes CDR1 SQVTM and CDR2 ANQGSEA. The CDR3 is 13 amino acids. V gave up 0 bases and J gave up 6 bases, with 8 bases separating them. The CDR3 DNA reads TGCAGCGTTGAAGATCTGGGGGCCGGGGAGCTGTTTTTT. This translates into CSVEDLGAGELFF.